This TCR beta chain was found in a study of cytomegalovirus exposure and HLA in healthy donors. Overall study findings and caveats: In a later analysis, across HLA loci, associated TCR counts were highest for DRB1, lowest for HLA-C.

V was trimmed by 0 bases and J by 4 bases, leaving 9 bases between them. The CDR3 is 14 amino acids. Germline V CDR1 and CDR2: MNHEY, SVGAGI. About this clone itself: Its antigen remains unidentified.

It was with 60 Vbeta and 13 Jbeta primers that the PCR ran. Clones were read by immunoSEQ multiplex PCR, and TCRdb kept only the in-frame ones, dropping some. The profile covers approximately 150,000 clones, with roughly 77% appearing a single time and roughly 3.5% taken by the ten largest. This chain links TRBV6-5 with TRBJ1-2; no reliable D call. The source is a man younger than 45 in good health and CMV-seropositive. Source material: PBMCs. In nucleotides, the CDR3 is TGTGCCAGCAGTTACTCGAGCGAGATCTATGGCTACACCTTC. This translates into CASSYSSEIYGYTF.